This T cell receptor (beta chain) was documented in a study of Ad26.COV2.S vaccination and SARS-CoV-2 variants. Study as a whole: The authors gave Ad26.COV2.S intramuscularly, either once or twice 56 days apart. Findings of the study overall: TCR breadth and depth analyses may have underestimated total T cell responses.

For this clone: The antigen remains undetermined.

The CDR3 is 13 residues long. The germline V gene has CDR1 SGHTA and CDR2 FQGTGA. V lost 1 base and J lost 9, with 11 bases in between. Specified treatment: about 20 received Ad26.COV2.S at low or high dose, single or two shots; 5 received placebo; per-sample allocation not given. Day 63 after the first injection of vaccine or placebo was the sampling time. An Ad26 vector expressing Wuhan-strain SARS-CoV-2 spike constituted the vaccine. The table came from immunoSEQ multiplex PCR; TCRdb's copy has only in-frame clones and leaves some out. The sample lists around 500,000 clones; 89% were seen once. This receptor was identified in a person aged 18-60 years who received the Ad26.COV2.S COVID-19 vaccine or a placebo. The sequencing used peripheral blood, collected in a trial of Ad26.COV2.S vaccine versus placebo. V usage is TRBV7-3 and J usage is TRBJ2-3; possible D gene TRBD1, 6 bases. In DNA form, the CDR3 reads TGTGCCAGCAGCTTAAGCAGGGGTGGGACGCAGTATTTT. Protein product: CASSLSRGGTQYF.